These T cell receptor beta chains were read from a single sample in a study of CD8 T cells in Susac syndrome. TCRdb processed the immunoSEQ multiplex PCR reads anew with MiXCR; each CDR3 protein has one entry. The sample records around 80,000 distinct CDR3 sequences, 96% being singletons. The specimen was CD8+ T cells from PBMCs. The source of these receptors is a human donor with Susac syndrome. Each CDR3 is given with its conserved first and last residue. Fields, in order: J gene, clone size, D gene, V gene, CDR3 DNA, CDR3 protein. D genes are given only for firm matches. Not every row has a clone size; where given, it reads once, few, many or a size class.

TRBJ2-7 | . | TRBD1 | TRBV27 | TGTGCCAGCAGTTCGACAGGGAACGAGCAGTACTTC | CASSSTGNEQYF
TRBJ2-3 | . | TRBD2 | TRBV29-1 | TGCAGCGTTGAAATTGGTTTATCGGGGGCAGCGGGAGCGGGAGATACGCAGTATTTT | CSVEIGLSGAAGAGDTQYF
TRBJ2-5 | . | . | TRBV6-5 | TGTGCCAGCAGTTACTCTCACGGCGGGTTAGAGACCCAGTACTTC | CASSYSHGGLETQYF
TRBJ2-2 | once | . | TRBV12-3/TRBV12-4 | TGTGCCAGTCGGGTCGAGACCGGGGAGCTGTTTTTT | CASRVETGELFF
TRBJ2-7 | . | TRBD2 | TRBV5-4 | TGTGCCAGCAGCCCGGGAGGGTCATTAGGGCAGTACTTC | CASSPGGSLGQYF
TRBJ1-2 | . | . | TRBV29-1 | TGCAGCGTTCCACAAGGGGAAGGTAGCTATGGCTACACCTTC | CSVPQGEGSYGYTF
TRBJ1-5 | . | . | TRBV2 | TGTGCCAGCAGTGACCGGGACACCAATCAGCCCCAGCATTTT | CASSDRDTNQPQHF
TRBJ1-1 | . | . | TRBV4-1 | TGCGCCAGCAGCCAAGACGGTGAAGCTTTCTTT | CASSQDGEAFF
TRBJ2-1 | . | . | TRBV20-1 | TGCAGTGCCGGGACACACTCCTACAATGAGCAGTTCTTC | CSAGTHSYNEQFF
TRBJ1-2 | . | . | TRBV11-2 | TGTGCCAGCAGCTCCTACACCAAGCCGAAAGCTAACTATGGCTACACCTTC | CASSSYTKPKANYGYTF
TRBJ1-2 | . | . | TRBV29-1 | TGCAGCGTTGAGGCCAGTAACTATGGCTACACCTTC | CSVEASNYGYTF
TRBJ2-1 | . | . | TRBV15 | TGTGCCACCAGATTGGACAATAGCAATGAGCAGTTCTTC | CATRLDNSNEQFF
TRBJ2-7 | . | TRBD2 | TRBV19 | TGTGCCAGTAGCAGCGGGAGGACCCCATACGAGCAGTACTTC | CASSSGRTPYEQYF
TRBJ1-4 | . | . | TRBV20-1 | TGCAGTGCTAGAGAACTCCTAAATGAAAAACTGTTTTTT | CSARELLNEKLFF
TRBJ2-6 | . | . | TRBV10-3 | TGTGCCATCAGCCCTAGGGGAGCTGGGGCCAACGTCCTGACTTTC | CAISPRGAGANVLTF
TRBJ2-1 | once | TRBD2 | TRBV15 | TGTGCCACCAGCAGTTCGGGAGGCAATGAGCAGTTCTTC | CATSSSGGNEQFF
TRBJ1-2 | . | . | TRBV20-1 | TGCAGTGCTAGTTCCTCGGCCTTTGGGAGTCCTAACTATGGCTACACCTTC | CSASSSAFGSPNYGYTF
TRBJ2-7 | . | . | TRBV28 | TGTGCCAGCAGTCCTGACAGCCTCGGCGAGCAGTACTTC | CASSPDSLGEQYF
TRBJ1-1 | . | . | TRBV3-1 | TGTGCCAGCAGCCAAGGGGCCACTGGCACTGAAGCTTTCTTT | CASSQGATGTEAFF